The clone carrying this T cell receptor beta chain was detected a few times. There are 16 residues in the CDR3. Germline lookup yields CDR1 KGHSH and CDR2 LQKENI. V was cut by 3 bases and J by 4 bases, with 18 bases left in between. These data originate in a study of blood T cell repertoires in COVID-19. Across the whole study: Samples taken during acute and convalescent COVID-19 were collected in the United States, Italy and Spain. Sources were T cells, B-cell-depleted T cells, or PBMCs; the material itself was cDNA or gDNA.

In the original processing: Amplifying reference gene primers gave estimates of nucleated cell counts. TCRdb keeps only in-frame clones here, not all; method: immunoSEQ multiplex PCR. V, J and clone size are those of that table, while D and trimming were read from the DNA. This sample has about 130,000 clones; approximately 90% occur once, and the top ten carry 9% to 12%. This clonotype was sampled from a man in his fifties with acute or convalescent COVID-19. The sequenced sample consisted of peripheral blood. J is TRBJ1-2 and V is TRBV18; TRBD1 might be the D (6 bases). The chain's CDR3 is CASSPARGGLGYGYTF. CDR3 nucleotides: TGTGCCAGCTCACCGGCCCGGGGGGGGCTCGGCTATGGCTACACCTTC.